A single sample is the source of the 25 T cell receptor beta chains below, sequenced in a study of T cell clones after liver transplantation. The protocol was immunoSEQ multiplex PCR, while the TCRdb copy is restricted to in-frame clones and leaves out a portion. The repertoire has 15,000 to 20,000 clones, more than 75% of them found once; the top ten carry roughly 32%. The starting material was CD8+ T cells from blood, obtained 48 months after liver transplant. The receptors here all came from a human patient who received a liver transplant. Some of the T cells might come from the graft donor.

This clone was detected only once. The chain recombines TRBV2 with TRBJ1-1, with D possibly TRBD1 on 6 matching bases. Trimming pared 6 bases from V and 5 bases from J, leaving 13 bases between. Per germline, CDR1 SNHLY and CDR2 FYNNEI. This CDR3 spans 13 amino acids. Here the CDR3 DNA reads TGTGCCAGCAGGGGCCCCGACAGGACTGAAGCTTTCTTT. It specifies CASRGPDRTEAFF.

The gene calls are TRBV15 and TRBJ2-7; D call uncertain. Germline V gene data show CDR1 as LNHNV and CDR2 as YYDKDF (reference sequence). Trimming shortened V by 0 bases and J by 4 bases, and 13 bases separated the two germline ends. CDR3 length equals 15 residues. As DNA, the CDR3 is TGTGCCACCAGCAGAGATCCGGAACCTCTTTACGAGCAGTACTTC. Protein product: CATSRDPEPLYEQYF.

The rearrangement uses TRBV6-6 and TRBJ1-1, with D possibly TRBD1 on 5 matching bases. Trimming stripped 6 bases from V and 7 bases from J, with 12 bases between. CDR3 length equals 12 residues. Germline values: CDR1 MNHNY, CDR2 SVGAGI (reference sequence). CDR3 coding DNA: TGTGCCAGCAGCCAAACAGGCATTGAAGCTTTCTTT. Translated: CASSQTGIEAFF.

The J gene is TRBJ2-1, the V gene TRBV5-4, with TRBD1 as a possible D gene (6 bases). Trimming removed 1 base from V and 13 bases from J, with 15 bases in between. The CDR3 spans 13 residues. Per germline, CDR1 SGHNT and CDR2 YYREEE (reference sequence). DNA for the CDR3: TGTGCCAGCAGCTTGTCAGGGGACGAGCGACAGTTCTTC. Encoded protein: CASSLSGDERQFF.

The chain couples TRBV15 to TRBJ2-7; 8 nucleotides agree with TRBD2. CDR3 size: 13 residues. Germline CDR1 and CDR2: LNHNV and YYDKDF (reference sequence). V gave up 5 bases and J gave up 4 bases; unmatched junction bases: 4. CDR3 sequence (DNA): TGTGCCACCAGCTACGGACTAGCTTACGAGCAGTACTTC. Protein: CATSYGLAYEQYF.

The chain couples TRBV6-6 to TRBJ1-2, with TRBD1 as a possible D gene (5 bases). Germline lookup yields CDR1 MNHNY and CDR2 SVGAGI (reference sequence). The CDR3 covers 13 residues. The germline V and J ends were trimmed by 8 bases and 2 bases, with 12 bases remaining between them. This CDR3 is CASWGGSNYGYTF. CDR3 sequence (DNA): TGTGCCAGCTGGGGGGGGTCCAACTATGGCTACACCTTC.

J is TRBJ2-7 and V is TRBV7-2, with 9 bases lining up with TRBD2. This CDR3 has 16 residues. J was trimmed by 0 bases and V by 1 base; bases with no gene match: 4. Germline assignment: CDR1 SGHTA and CDR2 FQGNSA. The CDR3 DNA sequence: TGTGCCAGCAGCTTAGTAGCGGGAGTTAGCTCCTACGAGCAGTACTTC. This sequence encodes CASSLVAGVSSYEQYF.

J is TRBJ2-5 and V is TRBV28; possibly TRBD2 for D (5 bases). Trimming cost V 3 bases and J 4 bases, with 9 bases left between them. CDR1 MDHEN and CDR2 SYDVKM come from the germline V gene. This CDR3 spans 13 amino acids. This chain's CDR3 is CASSLAGGETQYF. The CDR3 DNA follows: TGTGCCAGCAGTTTGGCGGGTGGAGAGACCCAGTACTTC.

The chain employs TRBV4-2 and TRBJ1-2, with D maybe TRBD1 (5 bases). Germline CDR1 LGHNA, CDR2 YNFKEQ. Trimming removed 5 bases at V and 5 bases at J, with 15 bases between. This CDR3 has 14 amino acids. CDR3 amino acids: CASSNRDLPYGYTF. The DNA for the CDR3 is TGTGCCAGCAGCAATAGGGACCTCCCTTATGGCTACACCTTC.

V gene TRBV7-9 combines with J gene TRBJ2-5; D uncertain. Trimming took 3 bases from V and 2 from J, leaving 13 bases between them. The CDR3 contains 15 residues. Per the germline V gene, CDR1 is SEHNR and CDR2 is FQNEAQ (reference sequence). This CDR3 reads CASSFPDLTQETQYF. CDR3 nucleotide sequence: TGTGCCAGCAGCTTCCCCGACTTAACTCAAGAGACCCAGTACTTC.

The chain links TRBV6-5 to TRBJ2-7; weak D call: TRBD1 (6 bases). The CDR3 sequence is 15 residues long. Between the trimmed V and J ends, which lost 5 bases and 0 bases, there was a span of 14 bases. CDR1 MNHEY and CDR2 SVGAGI come from the germline V gene. The CDR3, as DNA: TGTGCCAGCAGTAGTCCAGTGGACAGCTCCTACGAGCAGTACTTC. It specifies CASSSPVDSSYEQYF.

This clone was seen just once. The chain uses TRBV14 and TRBJ1-2, with D perhaps matching TRBD1 (6 bases). The ends were cut back, 1 base at V and 10 bases at J, with 7 bases in the middle. The CDR3 runs 11 residues. CDR1 is SGHDN and CDR2 is FVKESK in the germline V gene. The CDR3 loop reads CASSQAGVYTF. As DNA, the CDR3 is TGTGCCAGCAGCCAAGCAGGGGTCTACACCTTC. Looking up the rest from reference TRBV14 and TRBJ1-2 gives the full variable domain: EAGVTQFPSHSVIEKGQTVTLRCDPISGHDNLYWYRRVMGKEIKFLLHFVKESKQDESGMPNNRFLAERTGGTYSTLKVQPAELEDSGVYFCASSQAGVYTFGSGTRLTVV.

This clone occurred once. J is TRBJ2-5 and V is TRBV13, with D tentatively TRBD1 or TRBD2 (5 bases each). The germline CDR1 and CDR2 sequences are PRHDT and FYEKMQ (reference sequence). This CDR3 has 14 amino acids. V was clipped by 2 bases and J by 1 base, with 8 bases between them. The CDR3 sequence is CASSLQGPQETQYF. DNA of the CDR3: TGTGCCAGCAGCTTACAGGGACCCCAAGAGACCCAGTACTTC.

Sample share makes this clone medium-sized. The chain couples TRBV4-1 to TRBJ1-2, with a possible D match to TRBD1 (6 bases). The germline gives CDR1 MGHRA, CDR2 YSYEKL. V shed 2 bases and J shed 5 bases, with 12 bases lying between them. CDR3 length equals 14 residues. CDR3 protein: CASSQNTGPYGYTF. As DNA, the CDR3 is TGCGCCAGCAGCCAAAACACAGGGCCTTATGGCTACACCTTC.

V gene TRBV19 combines with J gene TRBJ2-1; 10 bases are a match to TRBD2. J was trimmed by 2 bases and V by 5 bases; bases with no gene match: 3. The CDR3 consists of 15 residues. CDR1 is LNHDA and CDR2 is SQIVND in the germline V gene (reference sequence). This chain's CDR3 is CASSPLAGAYNEQFF. The CDR3 bases are TGTGCCAGTAGTCCGCTAGCGGGAGCCTACAATGAGCAGTTCTTC.

With regard to this clone: The junction does not match germline at one end; this may be a read error. The chain joins TRBV5-4 to TRBJ1-2; D gene unclear. Germline V gene sequence: CDR1 SGHNT, CDR2 YYREEE (reference sequence). The CDR3 is 13 residues long. As DNA, the CDR3 is TGTGCCAACAGCTTCGAAGGACCGGGCGGCTACACCTTC. It translates to CANSFEGPGGYTF.

The gene calls are TRBV4-1 and TRBJ2-1, with 11 nucleotides matching TRBD1. Germline-derived CDR1 and CDR2 are MGHRA and YSYEKL. The CDR3 runs to 18 residues. V gave up 0 bases and J gave up 7 bases; unmatched junction bases: 11. This CDR3 reads CASSQDQLDRGPRNEQFF. CDR3 sequence (DNA): TGCGCCAGCAGCCAAGATCAGTTGGACAGGGGGCCTCGGAATGAGCAGTTCTTC.

The chain has TRBV5-6 and TRBJ2-2; perhaps TRBD1 as D (6 bases). From germline, CDR1 is SGHDT and CDR2 YYEEEE. The CDR3 has 13 amino acids. V was cut by 4 bases and J by 7 bases, with 11 bases left in between. CDR3 DNA sequence: TGTGCCAGCAGCGTGAAAGGGGGCGGGGAGCTGTTTTTT. It specifies CASSVKGGGELFF.

This clone was detected only once. The chain employs TRBV11-2 and TRBJ2-7, with 10 bases fitting TRBD1. Trimming at V came to 4 bases and at J to 3 bases, leaving 3 bases not matched to a gene. This CDR3 has 14 residues. Per germline, CDR1 SGHAT and CDR2 FQNNGV. This CDR3 reads CASSSGTGDYEQYF. CDR3 in DNA: TGTGCCAGCAGCTCCGGGACAGGGGACTACGAGCAGTACTTC.

In this sample, this clone turned up many times. This chain joins TRBV5-6 and TRBJ1-2, with D uncertain. The V gene's germline CDR1 is SGHDT and CDR2 YYEEEE. V gave up 2 bases and J gave up 7 bases, with 6 bases separating them. The CDR3 totals 11 residues. CDR3 bases: TGTGCCAGCAGCTTCTCGACTGGCTACACCTTC. Translation: CASSFSTGYTF.

Notes on this clone: Relative to the germline gene, one junction end is altered; a read error may explain this. The rearrangement joins TRBV4-3 to TRBJ2-3, with a weak D call TRBD1 (7 bases). The CDR3 is 15 amino acids. CDR1 and CDR2 (germline): LGHNA, YSLEER. CDR3 nucleotide sequence: TGCGCCAGCAGCCAAGATCTGGCGGGGACAGATGCGCAGTATTTT. Its translation is CASSQDLAGTDAQYF.

This chain joins TRBV19 and TRBJ1-4; 7 positions agree with TRBD1. The CDR3 has 15 residues. Germline assignment: CDR1 LNHDA and CDR2 SQIVND (reference sequence). J lost 7 bases, V lost 7 bases, and 12 bases had no gene match. The CDR3 sequence: CASTETGATGEKLFF. The DNA for the CDR3 is TGTGCCAGTACAGAAACAGGGGCGACGGGTGAAAAACTGTTTTTT. Full variable domain (remainder filled in from reference TRBV19 and TRBJ1-4): DGGITQSPKYLFRKEGQNVTLSCEQNLNHDAMYWYRQDPGQGLRLIYYSQIVNDFQKGDIAEGYSVSREKKESFPLTVTSAQKNPTAFYLCASTETGATGEKLFFGSGTQLSVL.

Of note for this clone: The germline gene is not matched at one end of the junction; a read error may be the cause. J is TRBJ1-1 and V is TRBV6-1; no clear D gene. Germline loops: CDR1 MNHNS, CDR2 SASEGT. This CDR3 contains 11 residues. CDR3 sequence: CVSSYGVYAFF. The CDR3 DNA reads TGTGTCAGCAGTTACGGAGTATATGCTTTCTTT.

The CDR3 region is CASSHNKAGGGDTQYF. The CDR3 coding sequence is TGTGCCAGCAGCCACAATAAAGCGGGAGGGGGAGATACGCAGTATTTT. The chain is built from TRBV4-2 and TRBJ2-3; TRBD2 aligns across 10 bases. From germline, CDR1 is LGHNA and CDR2 YNFKEQ. Trimming removed 3 bases from V and 5 bases from J; junction bases left unmatched: 8. The CDR3 consists of 16 residues.

This rearrangement joins TRBV19 to TRBJ1-2; no clear D. The germline V and J ends were trimmed by 2 bases and 4 bases, with 8 bases remaining between them. The CDR3 spans 13 residues. Germline values: CDR1 LNHDA, CDR2 SQIVND (reference sequence). As DNA, the CDR3 is TGTGCCAGTAGTATACGATCTACCTATGGCTACACCTTC. This translates into CASSIRSTYGYTF.